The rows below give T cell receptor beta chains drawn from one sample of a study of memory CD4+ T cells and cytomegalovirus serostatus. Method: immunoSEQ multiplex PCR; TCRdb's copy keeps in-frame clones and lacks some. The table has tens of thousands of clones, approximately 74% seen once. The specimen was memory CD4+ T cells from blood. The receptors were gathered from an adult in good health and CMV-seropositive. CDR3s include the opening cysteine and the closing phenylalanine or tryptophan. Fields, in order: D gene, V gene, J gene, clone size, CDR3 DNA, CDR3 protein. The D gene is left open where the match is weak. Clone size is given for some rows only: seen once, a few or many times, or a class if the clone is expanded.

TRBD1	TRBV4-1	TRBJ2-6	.	TGCGCCAGCAGCCGCGGACAGGGCGCTGGGGCCAACGTCCTGACTTTC	CASSRGQGAGANVLTF
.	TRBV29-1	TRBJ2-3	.	TGCAGCGCGAACAGGGAGAGCACAGATACGCAGTATTTT	CSANRESTDTQYF
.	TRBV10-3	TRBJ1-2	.	TGTGCCATCGGCGACTACAGGGTTGGCTACACCTTC	CAIGDYRVGYTF
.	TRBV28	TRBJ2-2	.	TGTGCCAGCAGTTTCCCCGCCCACACCGGGGAGCTGTTTTTT	CASSFPAHTGELFF
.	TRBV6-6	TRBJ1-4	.	TGTGCCAGCAGTTACGGTCAGGGCGCAACTAATGAAAAACTGTTTTTT	CASSYGQGATNEKLFF
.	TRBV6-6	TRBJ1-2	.	TGTGCCAGCAGTAACAGGGTTTCCGACTATGGCTACACCTTC	CASSNRVSDYGYTF
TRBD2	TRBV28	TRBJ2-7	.	TGTGCCAGCAGTCGCCCCGGACTAGCCTACGAGCAGTACTTC	CASSRPGLAYEQYF
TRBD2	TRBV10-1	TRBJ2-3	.	TGCGCCAGCAGTACCTCCGAGCTGGGCGGGGGGGGCACAGATACGCAGTATTTT	CASSTSELGGGGTDTQYF
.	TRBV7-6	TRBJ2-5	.	TGTGCCAGCAGCACAACAACGACCGGGGAGACCCAGTACTTC	CASSTTTTGETQYF
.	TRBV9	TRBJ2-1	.	TGTGCCAGCAGCACCCCGGTGGATGGGGTCTACAATGAGCAGTTCTTC	CASSTPVDGVYNEQFF
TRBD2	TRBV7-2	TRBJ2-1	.	TGTGCCAGCAGCTTAAGTGCCGGGACTAGCGATATCAATGAGCAGTTCTTC	CASSLSAGTSDINEQFF
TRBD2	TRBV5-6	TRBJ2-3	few	TGTGCCAGCAGCTTGCTGGCCGGGGGGTCGGACACCAGCACAGATACGCAGTATTTT	CASSLLAGGSDTSTDTQYF
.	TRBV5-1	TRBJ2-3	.	TGCGCCAGCAGCTCGGTTGGACACAGCACAGATACGCAGTATTTT	CASSSVGHSTDTQYF
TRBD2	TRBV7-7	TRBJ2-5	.	TGTGCTAGCAGCCCCGGATTGAGTAGCGGGGGACAAGAGACCCAGTACTTC	CASSPGLSSGGQETQYF
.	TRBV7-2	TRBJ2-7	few	TGTGCCAGCAGCTTAGAGACTGATATTGCTTACGAGCAGTACTTC	CASSLETDIAYEQYF
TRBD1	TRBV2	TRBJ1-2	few	TGTGCCAGCAGTAACAGGGGCTATGGCTACACCTTC	CASSNRGYGYTF
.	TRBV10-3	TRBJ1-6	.	TGTGCCATCAAAGACCCATTAAATTCACCCCTCCACTTT	CAIKDPLNSPLHF
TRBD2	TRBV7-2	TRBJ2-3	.	TGTGCCAGCAGCTTAGGGAGAGTAGCGGGGGCCCACACAGATACGCAGTATTTT	CASSLGRVAGAHTDTQYF
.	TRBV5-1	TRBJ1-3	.	TGCGCCAGCAGCCAGCAAGGGGATACGGACACCATATATTTT	CASSQQGDTDTIYF
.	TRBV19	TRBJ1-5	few	TGTGCCAGTAGTATTCGAGAAAGAGGCCAGCCCCAGCATTTT	CASSIRERGQPQHF
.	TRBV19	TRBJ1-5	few	TGTGCCAGTAGTCCCACCCGACCGCCAAGGATCGCACGGCCCCAGCATTTT	CASSPTRPPRIARPQHF
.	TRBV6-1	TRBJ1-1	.	TGTGCCAGCAGGGATGACAGCTCGATGAACACTGAAGCTTTCTTT	CASRDDSSMNTEAFF
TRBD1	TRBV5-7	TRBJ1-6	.	TGTGCCAGCAGCTATGAAGCGACAGGGACTTGTAATTCACCCCTCCACTTT	CASSYEATGTCNSPLHF
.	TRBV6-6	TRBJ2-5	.	TGTGCCAGCAGACCCGGGGTAGGAGAGTCGGAGACCCAGTACTTC	CASRPGVGESETQYF
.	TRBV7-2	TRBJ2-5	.	TGTGCCAGCAGCTTAGGTCCAGAGGGCGAGACCCAGTACTTC	CASSLGPEGETQYF
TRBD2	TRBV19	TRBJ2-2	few	TGTGCCAGTAGTAGGGGACTAGCCCTCACCGGGGAGCTGTTTTTT	CASSRGLALTGELFF
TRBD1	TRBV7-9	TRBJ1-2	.	TGTGCCAGCAGCAAATACCCACAGGGGTTGCTTGGCTACACCTTC	CASSKYPQGLLGYTF